This TCR beta chain appears in the sequencing data of a study of Ad26.COV2.S vaccination and SARS-CoV-2 variants. Study observations and caveats: Measures of TCR breadth and depth may have fallen short of total T cell responses.

Produced via immunoSEQ multiplex PCR; TCRdb's table is partial and in-frame only. The sample carries 500,000 or so clones, 89% recorded once. Germline CDR1 reads LGHNA; CDR2 reads YSLEER. Deletions cut 2 bases from V and 0 bases from J, with 8 bases between. This CDR3 is 15 amino acids long. Concerning this clone: The antigen remains unidentified.

As for treatment: roughly 19 received Ad26.COV2.S at low or high dose, single or two shots; about five received placebo; per-sample allocation not given. On day 63 after the first injection, vaccine and placebo recipients gave samples. Built on an Ad26 vector, the vaccine expressed Wuhan-strain SARS-CoV-2 spike. This sequence was found in a person aged 18-65 years who received the Ad26.COV2.S COVID-19 vaccine or a placebo. Here the sequenced sample was peripheral blood, taken in a trial of Ad26.COV2.S vaccine versus placebo. V is TRBV4-3 and J is TRBJ2-1, with no clear D. The CDR3, as DNA: TGCGCCAGCAGCCAAAACCCGAGCTCCTACAATGAGCAGTTCTTC. Translated, it gives CASSQNPSSYNEQFF.